This T cell receptor (beta chain) originates from a study of shared clonotypes between healthy human individuals. Findings and caveats of the study: Among donors, clonotype sharing was expected to be affected by sequencing depth. All-four-donor shared clonotypes had higher generation probabilities than non-shared clonotypes did.

V dropped 6 bases and J dropped 4 bases, with 13 bases sitting between them. The CDR3 length is 13 residues. The germline V gene encodes CDR1 ENHRY and CDR2 SYGVKD. Recent vaccinations or acute infections were absent in the healthy HIV-negative adult donors. Profiling relied on immunoSEQ multiplex PCR, and the TCRdb table lists in-frame clones only, not all of them. The table records 2 million to 2.5 million clones, over 90% of them present only once. About this clone: The antigen is undetermined.

The TCR sequence derives from a man in his late teens or twenties in good health. Some clones in this sample may be carry-over from other donors' samples. Specimen: naive CD4+ T cells from PBMCs. Noted subset: CD45RA+ positively selected. This chain links TRBV10-3 with TRBJ2-7; D is perhaps TRBD1 (5 bases). The CDR3 nucleotides read TGTGCCATCAGAGATTCTGCAGGGTACGAGCAGTACTTC. Translating it yields CAIRDSAGYEQYF.